This T cell receptor beta chain came from a study of blood T cell repertoires in COVID-19. Whole-study context: Specimens from acute and convalescent COVID-19 originated in the United States, Italy and Spain. T cells, B-cell-depleted T cells, or PBMCs supplied cDNA or gDNA.

Profiling relied on immunoSEQ multiplex PCR, and the TCRdb table lists in-frame clones only, not all of them. The repertoire holds about 370,000 clones, with roughly 92% as singletons. V was clipped by 6 bases and J by 7 bases, with 16 bases between them. Germline-derived CDR1 and CDR2 are LGHDT and YNNKEL (reference sequence). CDR3 length equals 14 residues. Contact with a PCR-confirmed or clinician-diagnosed COVID-19 case occurred within 2 weeks of entry. The J gene is TRBJ1-5, the V gene TRBV3-1 (or the pseudogene TRBV3-2), with D tentatively TRBD1 (6 bases). The TCR sequence derives from a woman aged 40 to 49 who had been exposed to COVID-19. Specimen: PBMCs or T cells enriched from blood (not recorded which). CDR3 DNA sequence: TGTGCCAGCAGGCAGGGACAAGGGACGCAGCCCCAGCATTTT. As protein: CASRQGQGTQPQHF.